This T cell receptor (beta chain) was identified during a study of CD8 T cells in ankylosing spondylitis. Study-level results: Typical of ankylosing spondylitis blood, it appeared, was a TCR beta motif of under 10 highly homologous variants.

Preparation of TCR beta libraries was done by quantitative 5'-RACE with molecular barcodes. From the 5' RACE reads, TCRdb called clonotypes with MiXCR, one entry per CDR3 protein. Among about 220,000 distinct CDR3 sequences listed, 20% to 30% were seen once. The table lists this clonotype with many counts. Antigen specificity is unknown. The sample was blood, either unsorted or a sorted T cell fraction (not recorded which). This sequence was found in a male donor with ankylosing spondylitis or in good health (not recorded which).

The chain's CDR3 is CASSHRDSYLNTEAFF. In DNA form, the CDR3 reads TGTGCCAGCAGCCATAGGGACAGTTATCTGAACACTGAAGCTTTCTTT. The chain employs TRBV14 and TRBJ1-1; TRBD1 matches 7 bases. This CDR3 comprises 16 residues. The V gene end was trimmed by 3 bases and the J gene end by 0 bases; junction bases not matched to a gene: 7. CDR1 is SGHDN and CDR2 is FVKESK in the germline V gene.